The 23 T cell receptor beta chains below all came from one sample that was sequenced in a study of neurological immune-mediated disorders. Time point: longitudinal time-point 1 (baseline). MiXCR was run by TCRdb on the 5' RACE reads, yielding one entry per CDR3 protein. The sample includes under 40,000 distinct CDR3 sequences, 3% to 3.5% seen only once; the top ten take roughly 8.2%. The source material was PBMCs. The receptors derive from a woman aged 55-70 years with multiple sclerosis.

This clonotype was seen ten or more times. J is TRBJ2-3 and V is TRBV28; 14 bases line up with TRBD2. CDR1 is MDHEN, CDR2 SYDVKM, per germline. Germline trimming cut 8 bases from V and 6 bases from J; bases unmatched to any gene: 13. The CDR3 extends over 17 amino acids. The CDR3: CASDQRTSGGPVDTQYF. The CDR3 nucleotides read TGTGCCAGCGATCAACGGACTAGCGGGGGGCCGGTGGATACGCAGTATTTT.

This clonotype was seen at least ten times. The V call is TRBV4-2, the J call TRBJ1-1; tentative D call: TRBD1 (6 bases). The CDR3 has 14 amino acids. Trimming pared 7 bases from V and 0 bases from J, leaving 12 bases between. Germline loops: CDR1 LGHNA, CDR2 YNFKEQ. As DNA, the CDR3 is TGTGCCAGCACCCCAGGGGTTGTGAACACTGAAGCTTTCTTT. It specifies CASTPGVVNTEAFF.

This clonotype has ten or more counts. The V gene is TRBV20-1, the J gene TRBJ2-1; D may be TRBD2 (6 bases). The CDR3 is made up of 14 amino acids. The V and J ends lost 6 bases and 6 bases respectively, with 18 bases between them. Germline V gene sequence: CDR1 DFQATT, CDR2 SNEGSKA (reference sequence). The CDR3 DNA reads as TGCAGTGCCATAGTTCTTCAGGGAGGCAATGAGCAGTTCTTC. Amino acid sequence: CSAIVLQGGNEQFF.

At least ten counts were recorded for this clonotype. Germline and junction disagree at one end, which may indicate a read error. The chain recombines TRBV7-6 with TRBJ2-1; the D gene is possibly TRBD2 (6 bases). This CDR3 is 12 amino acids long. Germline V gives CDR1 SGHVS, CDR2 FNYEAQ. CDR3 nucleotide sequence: TGTGACAGCAGTAAAGGGAGGAATGAGCAGTTCTTC. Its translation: CDSSKGRNEQFF.

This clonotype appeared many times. The CDR3, as DNA: TGCAGTGCTATTATTGGGGGGACTAGGTACGAGCAGTACTTC. Protein: CSAIIGGTRYEQYF. The chain carries TRBV20-1 and TRBJ2-7; the match to TRBD2 covers 8 bases. The CDR3 extends over 14 amino acids. V lost 4 bases, J lost 4 bases, and 9 bases stayed unmatched. Germline-derived CDR1 and CDR2 are DFQATT and SNEGSKA (reference sequence).

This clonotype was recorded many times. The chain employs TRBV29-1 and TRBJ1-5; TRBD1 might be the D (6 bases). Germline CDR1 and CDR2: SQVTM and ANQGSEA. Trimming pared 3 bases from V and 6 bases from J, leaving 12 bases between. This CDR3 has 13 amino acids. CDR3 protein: CSVDRGAGQPQHF. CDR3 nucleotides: TGCAGCGTTGACAGGGGAGCCGGTCAGCCCCAGCATTTT.

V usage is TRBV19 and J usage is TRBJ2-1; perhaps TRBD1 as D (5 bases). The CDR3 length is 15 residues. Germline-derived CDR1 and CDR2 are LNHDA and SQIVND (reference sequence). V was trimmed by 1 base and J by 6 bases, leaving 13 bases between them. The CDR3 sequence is CASSIGSGQINEQFF. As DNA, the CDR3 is TGTGCCAGTAGTATAGGCTCAGGACAAATCAATGAGCAGTTCTTC.

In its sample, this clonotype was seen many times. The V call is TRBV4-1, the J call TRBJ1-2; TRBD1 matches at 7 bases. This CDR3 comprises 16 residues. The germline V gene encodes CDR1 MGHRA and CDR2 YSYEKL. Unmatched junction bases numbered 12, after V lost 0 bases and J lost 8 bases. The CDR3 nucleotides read TGCGCCAGCAGCCAAGATCCCGCGACAGGGCCCGGGGGCTACACCTTC. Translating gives CASSQDPATGPGGYTF.

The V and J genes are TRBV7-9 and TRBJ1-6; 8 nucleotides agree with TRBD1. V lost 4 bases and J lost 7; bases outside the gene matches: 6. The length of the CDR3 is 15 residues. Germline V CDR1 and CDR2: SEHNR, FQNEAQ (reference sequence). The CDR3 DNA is TGTGCCAGCAGCTCCAACGACAGGGGAAATTCACCCCTCCACTTT. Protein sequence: CASSSNDRGNSPLHF.

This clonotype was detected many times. CDR3 in DNA: TGTGCCAGCAGTGACGTCTCAGATACGCAGTATTTT. Its protein is CASSDVSDTQYF. This chain links TRBV6-4 with TRBJ2-3; D gene uncertain. The CDR3 has 12 amino acids. Trimming took off 2 bases at V and 4 bases at J, with 4 bases between the two ends. Germline CDR1 MRHNA, CDR2 SNTAGT.

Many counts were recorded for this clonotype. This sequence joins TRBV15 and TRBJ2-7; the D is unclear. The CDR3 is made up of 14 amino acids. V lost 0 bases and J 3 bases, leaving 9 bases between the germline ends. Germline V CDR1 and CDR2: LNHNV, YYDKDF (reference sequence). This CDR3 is CATSREGQLYEQYF. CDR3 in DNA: TGTGCCACCAGCAGAGAGGGCCAGCTCTACGAGCAGTACTTC.

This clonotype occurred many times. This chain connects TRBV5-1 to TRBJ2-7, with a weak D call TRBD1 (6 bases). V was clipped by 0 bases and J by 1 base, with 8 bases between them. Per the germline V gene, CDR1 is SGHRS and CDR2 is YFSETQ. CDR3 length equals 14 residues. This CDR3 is CASSLAGVSYEQYF. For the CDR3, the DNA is TGCGCCAGCAGCTTGGCAGGGGTATCCTACGAGCAGTACTTC. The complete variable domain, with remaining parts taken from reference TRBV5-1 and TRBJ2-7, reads KAGVTQTPRYLIKTRGQQVTLSCSPISGHRSVSWYQQTPGQGLQFLFEYFSETQRNKGNFPGRFSGRQFSNSRSEMNVSTLELGDSALYLCASSLAGVSYEQYFGPGTRLTVT.

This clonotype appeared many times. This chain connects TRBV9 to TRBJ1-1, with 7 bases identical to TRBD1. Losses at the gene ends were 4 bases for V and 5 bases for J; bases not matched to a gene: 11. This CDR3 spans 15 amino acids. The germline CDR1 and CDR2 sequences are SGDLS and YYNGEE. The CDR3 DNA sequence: TGTGCCAGCAGCAAAGGGACAGCCCAGAGTACTGAAGCTTTCTTT. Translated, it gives CASSKGTAQSTEAFF.

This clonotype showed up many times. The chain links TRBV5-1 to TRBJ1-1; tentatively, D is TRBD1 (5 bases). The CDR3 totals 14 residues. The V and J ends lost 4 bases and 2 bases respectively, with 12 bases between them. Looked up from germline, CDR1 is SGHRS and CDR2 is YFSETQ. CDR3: CASSPGAGNTEAFF. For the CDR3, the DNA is TGCGCCAGCAGCCCCGGGGCGGGCAACACTGAAGCTTTCTTT.

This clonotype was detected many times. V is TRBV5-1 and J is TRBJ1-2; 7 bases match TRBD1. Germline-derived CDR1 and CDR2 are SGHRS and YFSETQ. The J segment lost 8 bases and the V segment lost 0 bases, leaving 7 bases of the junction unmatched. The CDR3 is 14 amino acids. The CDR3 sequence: CASSLGDSPFGYTF. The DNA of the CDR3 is TGCGCCAGCAGCTTGGGGGACAGCCCCTTCGGCTACACCTTC.

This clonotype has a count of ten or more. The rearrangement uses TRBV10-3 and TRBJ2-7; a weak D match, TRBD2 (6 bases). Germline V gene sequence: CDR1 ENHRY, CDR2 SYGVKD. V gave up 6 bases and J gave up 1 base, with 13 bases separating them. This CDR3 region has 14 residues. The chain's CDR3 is CAIRNLAGSYEQYF. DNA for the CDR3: TGTGCCATCAGAAATTTGGCGGGGTCCTACGAGCAGTACTTC.

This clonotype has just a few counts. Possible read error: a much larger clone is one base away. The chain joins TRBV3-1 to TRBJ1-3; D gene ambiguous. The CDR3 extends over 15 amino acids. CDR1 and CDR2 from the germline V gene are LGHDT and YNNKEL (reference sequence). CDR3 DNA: TGTGCCAGCAGCCAAGGGGTCTACTCTGGAAAAACCATATATTTT. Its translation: CASSQGVYSGKTIYF. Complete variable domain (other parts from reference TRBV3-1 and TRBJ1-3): DTAVSQTPKYLVTQMGNDKSIKCEQNLGHDTMYWYKQDSKKFLKIMFSYNNKELIINETVPNRFSPKSPDKAHLNLHINSLELGDSAVYFCASSQGVYSGKTIYFGEGSWLTVV.

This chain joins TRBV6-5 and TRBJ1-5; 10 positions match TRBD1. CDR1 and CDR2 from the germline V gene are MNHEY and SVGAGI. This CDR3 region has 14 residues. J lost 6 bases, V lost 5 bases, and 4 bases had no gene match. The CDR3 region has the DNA TGTGCCAGCAGTCCTGACAGGGGGCTTCAGCCCCAGCATTTT. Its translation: CASSPDRGLQPQHF.

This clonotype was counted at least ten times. CDR3 nucleotides: TGTGCCAGCAGCTTGGGACTCGTCCAAGAGACCCAGTACTTC. Its protein product is CASSLGLVQETQYF. V gene TRBV5-4 combines with J gene TRBJ2-5; D is unresolved. CDR3 length equals 14 residues. The germline CDR1 and CDR2 sequences are SGHNT and YYREEE (reference sequence). Trimming cost V 0 bases and J 1 base, with 7 bases left between them.

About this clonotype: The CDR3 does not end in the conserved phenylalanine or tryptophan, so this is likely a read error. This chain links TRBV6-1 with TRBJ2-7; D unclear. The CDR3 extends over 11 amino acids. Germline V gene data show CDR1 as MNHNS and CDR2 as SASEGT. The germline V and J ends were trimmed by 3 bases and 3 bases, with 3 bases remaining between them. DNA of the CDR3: TGTGCCAGCAGTGACGACTACGAGCAGTACAAC. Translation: CASSDDYEQYN.

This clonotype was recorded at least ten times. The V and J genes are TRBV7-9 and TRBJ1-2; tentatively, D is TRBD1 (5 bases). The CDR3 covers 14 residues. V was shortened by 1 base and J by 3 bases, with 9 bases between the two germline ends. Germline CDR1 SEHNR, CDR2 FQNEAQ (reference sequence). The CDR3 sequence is CASSLGGLDYGYTF. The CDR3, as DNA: TGTGCCAGCAGCTTAGGGGGCCTGGACTATGGCTACACCTTC.

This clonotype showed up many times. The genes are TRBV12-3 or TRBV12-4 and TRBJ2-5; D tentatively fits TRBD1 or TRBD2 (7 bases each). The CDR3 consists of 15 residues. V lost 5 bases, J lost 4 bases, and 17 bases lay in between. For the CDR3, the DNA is TGTGCCAGCAGTGAGACAGGGAGGGGGGGAGAGACCCAGTACTTC. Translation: CASSETGRGGETQYF.

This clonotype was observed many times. The CDR3 sequence is CASSLQGSNTEAFF. Here the CDR3 DNA reads TGCGCCAGCAGCTTACAGGGGTCGAACACTGAAGCTTTCTTT. The chain joins TRBV5-1 to TRBJ1-1; 7 nucleotides agree with TRBD1. In germline, CDR1 is SGHRS, CDR2 YFSETQ. The CDR3 spans 14 residues. V lost 2 bases, J lost 1 base, and 2 bases stayed unmatched.